This entry concerns a single T cell receptor beta chain. Its antigen is unknown. This sample stems from a study of tumor-infiltrating lymphocytes in localized non-small cell lung cancer. Overall study findings and caveats: Tumor T-cell fraction was not associated with recurrence-free survival. TCR sequencing covered a subset of patients with enough tissue.

The CDR3 length is 12 residues. Germline V gene data show CDR1 as SNHLY and CDR2 as FYNNEI. The germline V and J ends were trimmed by 6 bases and 5 bases, with 10 bases remaining between them. Some clones are missing from TCRdb's copy, which holds only in-frame ones; the method was immunoSEQ multiplex PCR. The repertoire includes 4,500 to 7,000 clones, approximately 85% of them detected once, and approximately 10% sits in the top ten. The TCR originated in a human donor with non-small cell lung cancer. The V and J genes are TRBV2 and TRBJ2-5; TRBD1 might be the D (5 bases). The sequenced sample was lung tumor tissue. CDR3 nucleotides: TGTGCCAGCAGCGCAGGGAAGGAGACCCAGTACTTC. Amino acids: CASSAGKETQYF.